Here is one T cell receptor (beta chain) with its context. Its matching antigen is unknown. Trimming removed 6 bases from V and 0 bases from J, with 9 bases in between. Looked up from germline, CDR1 is KGHSH and CDR2 is LQKENI. The CDR3 covers 14 residues. The sample comes from a study of cytomegalovirus exposure and HLA in healthy donors. Study outcomes and limitations: 164 TCR beta chains were listed as cytomegalovirus-associated.

The PCR used 60 Vbeta and 13 Jbeta primers. Libraries were prepared by immunoSEQ multiplex PCR; TCRdb keeps only in-frame clonotypes and omits some of them. The repertoire holds 90,000 to 100,000 clones, roughly 70% seen once, with 2.5% to 3% in the top ten. Though probably carrying unrecorded immune exposures, donors were nominally healthy at sampling. This receptor was identified in a man aged 50 or older in good health and CMV-seronegative. The sample was PBMCs. The rearrangement uses TRBV18 and TRBJ1-3; D is ambiguous. The CDR3 bases are TGTGCCAGCTCTCACCAGGACTCTGGAAACACCATATATTTT. It yields the protein CASSHQDSGNTIYF. The full variable domain, rest sourced from reference TRBV18 and TRBJ1-3, is NAGVMQNPRHLVRRRGQEARLRCSPMKGHSHVYWYRQLPEEGLKFMVYLQKENIIDESGMPKERFSAEFPKEGPSILRIQQVVRGDSAAYFCASSHQDSGNTIYFGEGSWLTVV.